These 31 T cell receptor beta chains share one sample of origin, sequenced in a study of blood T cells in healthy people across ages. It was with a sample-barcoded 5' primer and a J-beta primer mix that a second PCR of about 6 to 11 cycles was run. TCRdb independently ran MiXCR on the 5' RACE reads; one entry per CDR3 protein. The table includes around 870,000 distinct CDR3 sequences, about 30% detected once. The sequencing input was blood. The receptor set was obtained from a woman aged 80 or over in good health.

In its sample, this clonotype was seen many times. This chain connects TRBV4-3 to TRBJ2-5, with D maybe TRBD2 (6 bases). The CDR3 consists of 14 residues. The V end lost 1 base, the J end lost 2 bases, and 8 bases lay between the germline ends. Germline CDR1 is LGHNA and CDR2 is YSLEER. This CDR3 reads CASSQVRGQETQYF. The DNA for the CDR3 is TGCGCCAGCAGCCAAGTTCGGGGGCAAGAGACCCAGTACTTC.

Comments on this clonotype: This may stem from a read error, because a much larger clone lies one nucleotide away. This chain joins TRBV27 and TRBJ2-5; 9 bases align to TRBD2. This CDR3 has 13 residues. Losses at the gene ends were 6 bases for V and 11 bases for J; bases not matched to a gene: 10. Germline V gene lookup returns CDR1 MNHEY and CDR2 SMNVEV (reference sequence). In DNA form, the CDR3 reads TGTGCCAGCAGCAGCGGGGGGCCGGGGGAGCAGTACTTC. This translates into CASSSGGPGEQYF.

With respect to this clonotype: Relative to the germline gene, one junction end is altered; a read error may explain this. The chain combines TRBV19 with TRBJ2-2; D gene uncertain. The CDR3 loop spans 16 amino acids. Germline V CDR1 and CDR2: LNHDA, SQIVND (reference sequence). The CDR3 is CASSGRQLSNTGELFF. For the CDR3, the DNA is TGCGCCAGTAGTGGTCGGCAGCTTTCGAACACCGGGGAGCTGTTTTTT.

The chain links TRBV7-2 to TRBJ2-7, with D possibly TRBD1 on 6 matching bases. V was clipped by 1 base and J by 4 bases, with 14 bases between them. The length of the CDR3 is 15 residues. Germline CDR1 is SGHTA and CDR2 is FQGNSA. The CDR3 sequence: CASSLDSGGDYEQYF. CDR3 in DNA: TGTGCCAGCAGCTTAGACTCTGGGGGCGATTACGAGCAGTACTTC.

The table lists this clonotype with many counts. The chain's CDR3 is CSARDGTSVHYNEQFF. CDR3 DNA: TGCAGTGCTAGAGATGGTACTAGCGTTCATTACAATGAGCAGTTCTTC. The rearrangement uses TRBV20-1 and TRBJ2-1, with 7 bases matching TRBD2. The CDR3 sequence is 16 residues long. V gave up 0 bases and J gave up 4 bases; unmatched junction bases: 9. CDR1 and CDR2 (germline): DFQATT, SNEGSKA (reference sequence).

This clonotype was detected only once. CDR3 DNA: TGTGCCTGGAGTGCAGACAGGGGGATTCGAATTAATTCACCCCTCCACTTT. This codes for CAWSADRGIRINSPLHF. This chain connects TRBV30 to TRBJ1-6, with 9 positions matching TRBD1. This CDR3 is built from 17 residues. With 1 base clipped from V and 6 bases from J, the junction kept 10 bases outside the gene matches. Germline CDR1 and CDR2: GTSNPN and SVGIG (reference sequence).

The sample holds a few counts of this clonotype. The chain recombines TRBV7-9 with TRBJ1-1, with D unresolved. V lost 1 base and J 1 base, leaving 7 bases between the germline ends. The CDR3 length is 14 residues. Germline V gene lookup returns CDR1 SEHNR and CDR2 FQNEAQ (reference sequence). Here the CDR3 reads CASSLVAANTEAFF. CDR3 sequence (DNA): TGTGCCAGCAGCTTAGTCGCGGCGAACACTGAAGCTTTCTTT.

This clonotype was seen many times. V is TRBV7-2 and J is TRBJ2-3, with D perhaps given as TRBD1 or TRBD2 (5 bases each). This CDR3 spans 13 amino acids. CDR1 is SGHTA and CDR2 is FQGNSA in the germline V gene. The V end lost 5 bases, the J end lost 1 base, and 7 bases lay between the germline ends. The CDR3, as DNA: TGTGCCAGCAGCAGGGACCGCACAGATACGCAGTATTTT. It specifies CASSRDRTDTQYF.

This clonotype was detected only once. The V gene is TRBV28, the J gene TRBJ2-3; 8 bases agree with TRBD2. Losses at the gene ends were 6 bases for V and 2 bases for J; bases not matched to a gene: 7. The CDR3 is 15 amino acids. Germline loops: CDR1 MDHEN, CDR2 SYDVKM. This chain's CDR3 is CASRSAAGDTDTQYF. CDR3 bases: TGTGCCAGCAGATCAGCAGCGGGGGACACAGATACGCAGTATTTT.

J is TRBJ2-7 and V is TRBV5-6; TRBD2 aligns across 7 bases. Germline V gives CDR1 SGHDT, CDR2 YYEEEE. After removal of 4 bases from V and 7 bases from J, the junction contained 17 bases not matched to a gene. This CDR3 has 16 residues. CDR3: CASSDGGRGRYNEQYF. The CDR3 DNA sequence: TGTGCCAGCAGCGATGGGGGGAGGGGTCGTTACAATGAGCAGTACTTC.

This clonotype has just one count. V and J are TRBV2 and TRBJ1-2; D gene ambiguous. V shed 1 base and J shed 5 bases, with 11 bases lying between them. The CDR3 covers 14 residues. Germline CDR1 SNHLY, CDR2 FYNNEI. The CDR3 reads CASSEDGRDYGYTF. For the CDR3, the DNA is TGTGCCAGCAGTGAAGACGGGCGTGATTATGGCTACACCTTC.

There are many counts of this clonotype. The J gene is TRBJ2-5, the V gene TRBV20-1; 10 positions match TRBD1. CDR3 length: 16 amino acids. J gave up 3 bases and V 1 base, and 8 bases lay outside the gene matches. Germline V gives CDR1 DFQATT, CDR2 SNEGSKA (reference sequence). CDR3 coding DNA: TGCAGTGCTAGAGTACCCCTGGGGACAGGGGAAGAGACCCAGTACTTC. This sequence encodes CSARVPLGTGEETQYF.

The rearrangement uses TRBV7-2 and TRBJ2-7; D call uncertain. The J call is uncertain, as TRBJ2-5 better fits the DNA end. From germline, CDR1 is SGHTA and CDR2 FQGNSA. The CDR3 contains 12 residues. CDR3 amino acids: CTSSLYRETQYF. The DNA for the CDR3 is TGTACCAGCAGCTTATATCGGGAGACCCAGTACTTC.

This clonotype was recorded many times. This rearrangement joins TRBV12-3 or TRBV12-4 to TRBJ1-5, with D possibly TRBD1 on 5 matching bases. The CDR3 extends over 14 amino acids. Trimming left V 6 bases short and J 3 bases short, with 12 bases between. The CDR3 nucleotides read TGTGCCAGCAGAAAAGGACAAGACAATCAGCCCCAGCATTTT. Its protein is CASRKGQDNQPQHF.

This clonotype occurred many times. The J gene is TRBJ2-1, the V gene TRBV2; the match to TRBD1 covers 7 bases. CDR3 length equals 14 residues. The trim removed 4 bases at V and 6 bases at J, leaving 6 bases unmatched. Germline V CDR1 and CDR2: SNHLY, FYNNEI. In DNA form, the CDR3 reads TGTGCCAGCAGTGTGGGAGACAGGGTCAATGAGCAGTTCTTC. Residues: CASSVGDRVNEQFF.

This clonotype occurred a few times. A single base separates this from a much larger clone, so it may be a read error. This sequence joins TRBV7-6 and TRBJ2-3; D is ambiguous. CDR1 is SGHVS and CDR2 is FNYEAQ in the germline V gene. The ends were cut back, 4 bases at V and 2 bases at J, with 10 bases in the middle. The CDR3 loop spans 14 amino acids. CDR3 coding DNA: TGTGCCAGCAGCTGGTTCAGATACACAGATACGCAGTATTTT. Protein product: CASSWFRYTDTQYF.

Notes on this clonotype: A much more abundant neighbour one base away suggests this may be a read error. The CDR3 DNA reads TGTGCCAGCAGTTACTCCGGGGGACCAGATACGCGGTATTTT. Translating gives CASSYSGGPDTRYF. V usage is TRBV6-6 and J usage is TRBJ2-3; D perhaps matches TRBD2 (6 bases). In germline, CDR1 is MNHNY, CDR2 SVGAGI (reference sequence). The CDR3 extends over 14 amino acids.

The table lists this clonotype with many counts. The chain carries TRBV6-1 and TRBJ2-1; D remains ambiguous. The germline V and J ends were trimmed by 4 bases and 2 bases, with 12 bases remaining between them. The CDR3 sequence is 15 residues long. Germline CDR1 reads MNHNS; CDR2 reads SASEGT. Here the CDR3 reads CASSGKDQPYNEQFF. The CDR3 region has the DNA TGTGCCAGCAGTGGAAAGGACCAGCCCTACAATGAGCAGTTCTTC.

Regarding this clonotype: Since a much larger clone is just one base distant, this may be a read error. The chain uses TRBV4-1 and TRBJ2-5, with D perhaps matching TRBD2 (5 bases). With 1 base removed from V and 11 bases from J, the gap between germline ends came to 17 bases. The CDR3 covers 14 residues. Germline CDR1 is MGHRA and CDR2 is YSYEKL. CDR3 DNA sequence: TGCGCCAGCAGCCAAGCACTGGGGAGTAATGAGCAGTACTTC. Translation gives CASSQALGSNEQYF.

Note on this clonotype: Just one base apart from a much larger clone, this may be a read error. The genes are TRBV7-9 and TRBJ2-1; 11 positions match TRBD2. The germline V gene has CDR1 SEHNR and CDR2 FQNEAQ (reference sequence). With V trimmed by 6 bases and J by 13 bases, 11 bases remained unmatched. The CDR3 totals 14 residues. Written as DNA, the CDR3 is TGTGCCAGCAGAGATACTAGCGGGGGTGAGACCCAGTTCTTC. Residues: CASRDTSGGETQFF. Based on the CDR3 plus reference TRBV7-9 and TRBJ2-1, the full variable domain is DTGVSQNPRHKITKRGQNVTFRCDPISEHNRLYWYRQTLGQGPEFLTYFQNEAQLEKSRLLSDRFSAERPKGSFSTLEIQRTEQGDSAMYLCASRDTSGGETQFFGPGTRLTVL.

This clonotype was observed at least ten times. CDR3 DNA: TGTGCCAGCAGTTTAGCGGGACAGGGCAATCAGCCCCAGCATTTT. Residues: CASSLAGQGNQPQHF. J is TRBJ1-5 and V is TRBV27; 8 positions match TRBD1. V lost 2 bases and J lost 2; bases outside the gene matches: 2. Looked up from germline, CDR1 is MNHEY and CDR2 is SMNVEV (reference sequence). The CDR3 is 15 residues long.

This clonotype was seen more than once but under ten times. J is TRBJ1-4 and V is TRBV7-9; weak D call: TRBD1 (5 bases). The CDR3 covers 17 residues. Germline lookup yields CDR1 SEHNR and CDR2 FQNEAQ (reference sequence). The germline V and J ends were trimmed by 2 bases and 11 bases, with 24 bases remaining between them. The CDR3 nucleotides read TGTGCCAGCAGCTTAACGGCTTCGCAGGGCGGTTTCGGGAAACTGTTTTTT. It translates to CASSLTASQGGFGKLFF.

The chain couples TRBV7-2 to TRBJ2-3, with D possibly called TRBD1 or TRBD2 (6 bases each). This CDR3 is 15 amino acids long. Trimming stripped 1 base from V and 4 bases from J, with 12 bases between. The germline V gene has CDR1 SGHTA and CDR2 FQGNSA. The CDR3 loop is CASSLDGGPADTQYF. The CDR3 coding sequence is TGTGCCAGCAGCTTAGACGGGGGCCCTGCAGATACGCAGTATTTT.

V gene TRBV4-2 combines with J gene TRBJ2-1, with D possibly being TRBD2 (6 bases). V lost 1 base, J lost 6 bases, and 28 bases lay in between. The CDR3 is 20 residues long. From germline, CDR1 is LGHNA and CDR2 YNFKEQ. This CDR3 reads CASSQGGPPGFTTRRNEQFF. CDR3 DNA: TGTGCCAGCAGCCAAGGAGGACCACCGGGGTTCACGACTAGACGCAATGAGCAGTTCTTC.

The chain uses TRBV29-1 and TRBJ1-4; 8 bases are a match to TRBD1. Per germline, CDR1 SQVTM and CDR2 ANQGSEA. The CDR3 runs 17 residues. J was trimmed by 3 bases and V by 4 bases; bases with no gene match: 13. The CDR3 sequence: CSVATGTGPFANEKLFF. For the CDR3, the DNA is TGCAGCGTTGCTACCGGGACAGGACCTTTTGCTAATGAAAAACTGTTTTTT.

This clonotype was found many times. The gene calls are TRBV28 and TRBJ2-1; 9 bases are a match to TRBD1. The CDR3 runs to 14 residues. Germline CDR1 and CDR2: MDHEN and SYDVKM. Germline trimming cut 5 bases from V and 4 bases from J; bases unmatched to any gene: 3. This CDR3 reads CASSGTGTYNEQFF. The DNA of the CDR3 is TGTGCCAGCAGTGGGACAGGGACTTACAATGAGCAGTTCTTC.

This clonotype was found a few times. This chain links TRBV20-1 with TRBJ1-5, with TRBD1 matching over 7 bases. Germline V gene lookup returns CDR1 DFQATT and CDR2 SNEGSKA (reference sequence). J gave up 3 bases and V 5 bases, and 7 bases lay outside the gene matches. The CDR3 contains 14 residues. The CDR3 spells CSAGRDSSNQPQHF. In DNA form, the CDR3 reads TGCAGTGCTGGCCGGGACAGCTCCAATCAGCCCCAGCATTTT.

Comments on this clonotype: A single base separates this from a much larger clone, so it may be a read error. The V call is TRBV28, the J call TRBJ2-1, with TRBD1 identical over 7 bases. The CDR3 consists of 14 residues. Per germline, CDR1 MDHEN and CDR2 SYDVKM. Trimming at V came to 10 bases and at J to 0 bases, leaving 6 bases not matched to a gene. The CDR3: CATYRGSSYNEQFF. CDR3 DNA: TGTGCCACCTACAGGGGTTCCTCCTACAATGAGCAGTTCTTC.

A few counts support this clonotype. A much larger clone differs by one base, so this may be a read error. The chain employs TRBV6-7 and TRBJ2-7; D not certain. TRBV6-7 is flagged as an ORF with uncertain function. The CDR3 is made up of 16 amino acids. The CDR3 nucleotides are TGTGCCGGCAGTCACGGACGACAAGCTTCTCGAAACGAGCAGTACTTC. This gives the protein CAGSHGRQASRNEQYF.

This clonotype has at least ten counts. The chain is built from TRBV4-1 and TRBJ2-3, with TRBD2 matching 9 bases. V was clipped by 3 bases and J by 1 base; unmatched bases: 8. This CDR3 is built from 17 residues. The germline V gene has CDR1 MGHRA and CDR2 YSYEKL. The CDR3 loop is CASSQFSSGGRTDTQYF. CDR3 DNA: TGCGCCAGCAGCCAGTTCAGTAGCGGGGGACGCACAGATACGCAGTATTTT.

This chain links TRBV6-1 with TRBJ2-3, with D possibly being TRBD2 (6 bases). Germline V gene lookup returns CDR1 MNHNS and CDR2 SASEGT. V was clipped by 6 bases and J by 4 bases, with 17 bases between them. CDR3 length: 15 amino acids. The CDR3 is CASRDTRGLADTQYF. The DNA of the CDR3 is TGTGCCAGCAGGGACACTCGGGGGTTGGCAGATACGCAGTATTTT.